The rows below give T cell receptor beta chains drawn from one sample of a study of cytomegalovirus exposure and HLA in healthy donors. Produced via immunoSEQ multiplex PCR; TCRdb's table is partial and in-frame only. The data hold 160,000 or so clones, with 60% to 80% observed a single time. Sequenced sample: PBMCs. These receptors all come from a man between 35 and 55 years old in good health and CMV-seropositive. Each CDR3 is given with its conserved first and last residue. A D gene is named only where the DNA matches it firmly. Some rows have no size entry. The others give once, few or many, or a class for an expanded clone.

CDR3 protein: CASSLMAGSSSDTQYF; CDR3 DNA: TGTGCCAGCAGCTTAATGGCCGGGTCATCCTCTGATACGCAGTATTTT; clone size: .; J gene: TRBJ2-3; V gene: TRBV11-3; D gene: .
CDR3 protein: CASSSGTGSYEQYF; CDR3 DNA: TGTGCCAGCAGTTCAGGGACAGGGTCCTACGAGCAGTACTTC; clone size: few; J gene: TRBJ2-7; V gene: TRBV6-5; D gene: TRBD1
CDR3 protein: CASSLILAGGGSTDTQYF; CDR3 DNA: TGTGCCAGCAGTTTAATCCTAGCGGGAGGTGGGAGCACAGATACGCAGTATTTT; clone size: .; J gene: TRBJ2-3; V gene: TRBV27; D gene: TRBD2
CDR3 protein: CASSVSGRAAYNEQFF; CDR3 DNA: TGTGCCAGCAGCGTATCTGGACGAGCGGCCTACAATGAGCAGTTCTTC; clone size: few; J gene: TRBJ2-1; V gene: TRBV9; D gene: .
CDR3 protein: CSARKEYEQYF; CDR3 DNA: TGCAGTGCTAGAAAGGAGTACGAGCAGTACTTC; clone size: once; J gene: TRBJ2-7; V gene: TRBV20-1; D gene: .
CDR3 protein: CASSWGGTSGRNYEQYF; CDR3 DNA: TGTGCCAGCAGCTGGGGGGGGACTAGCGGGAGGAACTACGAGCAGTACTTC; clone size: .; J gene: TRBJ2-7; V gene: TRBV11-3; D gene: TRBD2
CDR3 protein: CASSVGAGGGNTGELFF; CDR3 DNA: TGTGCCAGCAGCGTAGGGGCGGGAGGCGGGAACACCGGGGAGCTGTTTTTT; clone size: .; J gene: TRBJ2-2; V gene: TRBV9; D gene: TRBD2
CDR3 protein: CASSPQPGQVGEQYF; CDR3 DNA: TGTGCCAGCAGCCCCCAACCGGGACAGGTGGGCGAGCAGTACTTC; clone size: .; J gene: TRBJ2-7; V gene: TRBV7-6; D gene: TRBD1
CDR3 protein: CASSSRQGLNYGYTF; CDR3 DNA: TGTGCCAGCAGTTCCCGACAGGGATTAAACTATGGCTACACCTTC; clone size: .; J gene: TRBJ1-2; V gene: TRBV27; D gene: TRBD1
CDR3 protein: CASSPGTSGSYEQYF; CDR3 DNA: TGTGCCAGTAGCCCCGGGACTAGCGGGAGTTACGAGCAGTACTTC; clone size: .; J gene: TRBJ2-7; V gene: TRBV19; D gene: TRBD2
CDR3 protein: CASSLSGVGQPQHF; CDR3 DNA: TGTGCCAGCAGTTTATCAGGGGTCGGTCAGCCCCAGCATTTT; clone size: .; J gene: TRBJ1-5; V gene: TRBV27; D gene: .
CDR3 protein: CASSLMTGEETQYF; CDR3 DNA: TGTGCCAGCAGCTTAATGACAGGGGAAGAGACCCAGTACTTC; clone size: .; J gene: TRBJ2-5; V gene: TRBV7-9; D gene: TRBD1
CDR3 protein: CASSGSGSKNSQYF; CDR3 DNA: TGTGCCAGCAGCGGATCAGGGTCCAAAAACAGTCAGTACTTC; clone size: .; J gene: TRBJ2-4; V gene: TRBV7-9; D gene: .
CDR3 protein: CASSPGTAFGYGYTF; CDR3 DNA: TGTGCCAGCAGCCCCGGGACAGCCTTCGGCTATGGCTACACCTTC; clone size: .; J gene: TRBJ1-2; V gene: TRBV7-6; D gene: TRBD1
CDR3 protein: CSVKRTSGRSDTQYF; CDR3 DNA: TGCAGCGTTAAACGGACTAGCGGGAGGTCAGATACGCAGTATTTT; clone size: .; J gene: TRBJ2-3; V gene: TRBV29-1; D gene: TRBD2
CDR3 protein: CAWNGVASYEQYF; CDR3 DNA: TGTGCCTGGAATGGTGTGGCCTCCTACGAGCAGTACTTC; clone size: .; J gene: TRBJ2-7; V gene: TRBV30; D gene: .
CDR3 protein: CASSIAVTGGELFF; CDR3 DNA: TGTGCCAGCAGCATAGCGGTAACTGGCGGGGAGCTGTTTTTT; clone size: .; J gene: TRBJ2-2; V gene: TRBV7-3; D gene: .
CDR3 protein: CASSFAGGAGYTF; CDR3 DNA: TGTGCCAGCAGCTTTGCAGGGGGCGCAGGCTACACCTTC; clone size: few; J gene: TRBJ1-2; V gene: TRBV5-4; D gene: TRBD1
CDR3 protein: CASSRRTGGLDEQYF; CDR3 DNA: TGCGCCAGCAGCCGTCGGACAGGGGGCTTGGACGAGCAGTACTTC; clone size: .; J gene: TRBJ2-7; V gene: TRBV5-1; D gene: TRBD1
CDR3 protein: CAISESSGEYEQYF; CDR3 DNA: TGTGCCATCAGTGAGTCTAGCGGGGAGTACGAGCAGTACTTC; clone size: .; J gene: TRBJ2-7; V gene: TRBV10-3; D gene: TRBD2
CDR3 protein: CASSLMGQHNEQFF; CDR3 DNA: TGTGCCAGCAGCCTTATGGGACAGCACAATGAGCAGTTCTTC; clone size: .; J gene: TRBJ2-1; V gene: TRBV28; D gene: TRBD1
CDR3 protein: CASSQLAVSYNEQFF; CDR3 DNA: TGTGCCAGCAGCCAACTAGCGGTCTCCTACAATGAGCAGTTCTTC; clone size: .; J gene: TRBJ2-1; V gene: TRBV9; D gene: TRBD2
CDR3 protein: CASSEVQGNEKLFF; CDR3 DNA: TGTGCCAGCAGTGAAGTACAGGGTAATGAAAAACTGTTTTTT; clone size: .; J gene: TRBJ1-4; V gene: TRBV6-1; D gene: .
CDR3 protein: CASRPTGTGYSPLHF; CDR3 DNA: TGTGCCAGCAGACCCACCGGGACAGGGTATTCACCCCTCCACTTT; clone size: .; J gene: TRBJ1-6; V gene: TRBV6-5; D gene: TRBD1
CDR3 protein: CASSDLTYEQYF; CDR3 DNA: TGTGCCAGCAGTGATTTAACATACGAGCAGTACTTC; clone size: .; J gene: TRBJ2-7; V gene: TRBV25-1; D gene: .